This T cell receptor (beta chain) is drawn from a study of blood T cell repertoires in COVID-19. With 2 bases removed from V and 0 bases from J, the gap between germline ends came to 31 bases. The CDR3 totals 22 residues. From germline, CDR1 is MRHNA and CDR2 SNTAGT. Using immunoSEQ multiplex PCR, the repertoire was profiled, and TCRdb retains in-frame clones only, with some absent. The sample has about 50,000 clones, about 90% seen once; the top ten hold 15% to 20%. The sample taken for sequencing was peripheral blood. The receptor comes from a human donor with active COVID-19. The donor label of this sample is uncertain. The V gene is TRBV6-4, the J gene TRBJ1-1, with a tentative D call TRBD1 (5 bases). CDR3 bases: TGTGCCAGCAGTGACCGATTGGGGCGGTGTCCTAGACGACCCCGGGTGAACACTGAAGCTTTCTTT. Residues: CASSDRLGRCPRRPRVNTEAFF.